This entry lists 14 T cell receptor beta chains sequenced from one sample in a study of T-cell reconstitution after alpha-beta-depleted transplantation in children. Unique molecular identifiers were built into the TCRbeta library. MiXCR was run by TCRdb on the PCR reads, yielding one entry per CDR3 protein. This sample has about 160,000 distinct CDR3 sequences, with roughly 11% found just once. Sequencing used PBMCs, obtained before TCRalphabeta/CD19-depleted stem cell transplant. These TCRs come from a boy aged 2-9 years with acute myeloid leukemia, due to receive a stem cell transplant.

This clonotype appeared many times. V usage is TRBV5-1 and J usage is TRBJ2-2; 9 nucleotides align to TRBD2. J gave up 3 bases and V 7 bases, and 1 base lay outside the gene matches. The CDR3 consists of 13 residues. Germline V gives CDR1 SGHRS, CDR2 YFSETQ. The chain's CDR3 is CASRLADTGELFF. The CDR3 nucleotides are TGCGCCAGCCGACTAGCGGACACCGGGGAGCTGTTTTTT.

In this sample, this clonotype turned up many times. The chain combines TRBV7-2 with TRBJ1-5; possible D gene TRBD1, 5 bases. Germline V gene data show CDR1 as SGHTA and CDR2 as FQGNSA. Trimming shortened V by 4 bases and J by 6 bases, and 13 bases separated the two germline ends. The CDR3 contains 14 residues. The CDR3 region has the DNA TGTGCCAGCAGCTCCCAGGGTACGTTTCAGCCCCAGCATTTT. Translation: CASSSQGTFQPQHF.

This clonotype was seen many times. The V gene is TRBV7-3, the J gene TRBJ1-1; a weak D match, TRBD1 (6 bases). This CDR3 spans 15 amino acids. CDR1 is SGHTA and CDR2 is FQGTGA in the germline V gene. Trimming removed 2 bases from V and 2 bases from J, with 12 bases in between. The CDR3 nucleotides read TGTGCCAGCAGCTTACTCGCAGGGGCAAACACTGAAGCTTTCTTT. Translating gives CASSLLAGANTEAFF. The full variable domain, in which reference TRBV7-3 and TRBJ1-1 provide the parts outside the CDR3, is GAGVSQTPSNKVTEKGKYVELRCDPISGHTALYWYRQSLGQGPEFLIYFQGTGAADDSGLPNDRFFAVRPEGSVSTLKIQRTERGDSAVYLCASSLLAGANTEAFFGQGTRLTVV.

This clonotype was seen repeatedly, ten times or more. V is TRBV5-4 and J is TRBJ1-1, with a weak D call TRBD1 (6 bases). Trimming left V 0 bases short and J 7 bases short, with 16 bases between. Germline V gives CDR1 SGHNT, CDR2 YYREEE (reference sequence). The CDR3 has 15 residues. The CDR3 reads CASSLDHRDGGEAFF. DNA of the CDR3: TGTGCCAGCAGCTTGGATCACAGGGACGGTGGTGAAGCTTTCTTT.

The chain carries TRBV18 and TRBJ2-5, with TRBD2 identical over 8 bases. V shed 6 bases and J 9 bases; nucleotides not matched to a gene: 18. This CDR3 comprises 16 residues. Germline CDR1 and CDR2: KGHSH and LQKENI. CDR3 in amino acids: CASSPSSGGVKRPQYF. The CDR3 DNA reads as TGTGCCAGCTCGCCCTCCAGCGGGGGTGTCAAGAGACCCCAGTACTTC. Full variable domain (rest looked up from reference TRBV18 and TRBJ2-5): NAGVMQNPRHLVRRRGQEARLRCSPMKGHSHVYWYRQLPEEGLKFMVYLQKENIIDESGMPKERFSAEFPKEGPSILRIQQVVRGDSAAYFCASSPSSGGVKRPQYFGPGTRLLVL.

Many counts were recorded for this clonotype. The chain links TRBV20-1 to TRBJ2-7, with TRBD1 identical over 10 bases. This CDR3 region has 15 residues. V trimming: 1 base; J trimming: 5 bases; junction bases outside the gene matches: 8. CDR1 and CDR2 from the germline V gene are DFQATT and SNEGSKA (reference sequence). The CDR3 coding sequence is TGCAGTGCTAGAGGGGACCCGGGACAGGGGAACGAGCAGTACTTC. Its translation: CSARGDPGQGNEQYF.

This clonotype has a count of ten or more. CDR3 sequence: CATSPEMYQPQHF. CDR3 coding DNA: TGTGCCACCTCCCCCGAAATGTATCAGCCCCAGCATTTT. This chain joins TRBV28 and TRBJ1-5, with unresolved D. Germline V lookup: CDR1 MDHEN, CDR2 SYDVKM. CDR3 length: 13 amino acids. Trimming removed 10 bases at V and 5 bases at J, with 15 bases between.

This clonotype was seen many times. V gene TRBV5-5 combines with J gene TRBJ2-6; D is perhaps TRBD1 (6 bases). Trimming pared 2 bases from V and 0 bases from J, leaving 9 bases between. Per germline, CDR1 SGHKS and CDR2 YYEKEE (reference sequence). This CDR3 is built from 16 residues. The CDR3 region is CASSFIGGSGANVLTF. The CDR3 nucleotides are TGTGCCAGCAGCTTTATAGGGGGCTCTGGGGCCAACGTCCTGACTTTC. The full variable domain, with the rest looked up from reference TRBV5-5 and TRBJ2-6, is DAGVTQSPTHLIKTRGQQVTLRCSPISGHKSVSWYQQVLGQGPQFIFQYYEKEERGRGNFPDRFSARQFPNYSSELNVNALLLGDSALYLCASSFIGGSGANVLTFGAGSRLTVL.

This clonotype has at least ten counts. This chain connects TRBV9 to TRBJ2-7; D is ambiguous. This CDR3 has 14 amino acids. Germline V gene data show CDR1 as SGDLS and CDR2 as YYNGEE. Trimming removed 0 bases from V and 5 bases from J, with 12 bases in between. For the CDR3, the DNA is TGTGCCAGCAGCGTAGAATACATAGGGCACGAGCAGTACTTC. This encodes CASSVEYIGHEQYF.

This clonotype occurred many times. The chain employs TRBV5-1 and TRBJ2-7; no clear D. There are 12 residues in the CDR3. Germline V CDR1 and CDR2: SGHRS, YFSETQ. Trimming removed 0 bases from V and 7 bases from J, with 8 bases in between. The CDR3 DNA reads TGCGCCAGCAGCTTGGATAGGTGGGAGCAGTACTTC. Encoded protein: CASSLDRWEQYF.

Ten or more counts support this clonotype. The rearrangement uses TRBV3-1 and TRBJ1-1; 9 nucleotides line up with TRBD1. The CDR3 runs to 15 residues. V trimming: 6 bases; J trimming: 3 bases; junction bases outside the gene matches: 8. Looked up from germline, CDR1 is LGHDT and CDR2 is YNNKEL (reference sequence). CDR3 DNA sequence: TGTGCCAGCAGGGCTACGGGACAGGGATACACTGAAGCTTTCTTT. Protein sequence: CASRATGQGYTEAFF.

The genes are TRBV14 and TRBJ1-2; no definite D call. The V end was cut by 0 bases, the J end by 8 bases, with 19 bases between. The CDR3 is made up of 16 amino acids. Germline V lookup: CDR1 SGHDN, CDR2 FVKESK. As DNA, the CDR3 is TGTGCCAGCAGCCAAGAAAAGACCAGGACGGAAGACGGCTACACCTTC. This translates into CASSQEKTRTEDGYTF. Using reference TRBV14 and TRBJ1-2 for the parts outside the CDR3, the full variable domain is EAGVTQFPSHSVIEKGQTVTLRCDPISGHDNLYWYRRVMGKEIKFLLHFVKESKQDESGMPNNRFLAERTGGTYSTLKVQPAELEDSGVYFCASSQEKTRTEDGYTFGSGTRLTVV.

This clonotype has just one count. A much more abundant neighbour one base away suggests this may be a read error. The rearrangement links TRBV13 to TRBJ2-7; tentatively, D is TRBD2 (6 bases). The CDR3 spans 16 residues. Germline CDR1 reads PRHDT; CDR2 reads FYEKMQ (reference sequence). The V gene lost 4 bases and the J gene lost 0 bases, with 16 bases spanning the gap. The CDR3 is CASSSRGGLPSYEQYF. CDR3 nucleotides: TGTGCCAGCAGCTCCCGTGGGGGGTTACCCTCCTACGAGCAGTACTTC. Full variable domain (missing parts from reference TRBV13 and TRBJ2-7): AAGVIQSPRHLIKEKRETATLKCYPIPRHDTVYWYQQGPGQDPQFLISFYEKMQSDKGSIPDRFSAQQFSDYHSELNMSSLELGDSALYFCASSSRGGLPSYEQYFGPGTRLTVT.

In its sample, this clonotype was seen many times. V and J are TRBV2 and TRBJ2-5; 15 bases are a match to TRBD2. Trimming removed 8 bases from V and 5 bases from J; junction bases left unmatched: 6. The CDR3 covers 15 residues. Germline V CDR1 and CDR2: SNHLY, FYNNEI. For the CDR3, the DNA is TGTGCCAGCTGCGGACTAGCGGGGGGGATGGAGACCCAGTACTTC. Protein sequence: CASCGLAGGMETQYF.